The clone carrying this T cell receptor beta chain occurred a few times. Assay used: immunoSEQ multiplex PCR; TCRdb lists only in-frame clones, some missing. Seen here are 200,000 to 250,000 clones, less than 90% observed once, and the top ten hold about 10%. Trimming took 5 bases from V and 4 from J, leaving 8 bases between them. The germline V gene has CDR1 SGHTA and CDR2 FQGTGA. CDR3 length equals 13 residues. These data originate in a study of blood T cell repertoires in COVID-19. The TCR comes from a woman older than 75 with COVID-19, enrolled during active disease. The sample comprised peripheral blood. The chain joins TRBV7-3 to TRBJ2-2; D unresolved. The chain's CDR3 is CASSAYGTGELFF. The CDR3 nucleotides read TGTGCCAGCAGCGCATACGGCACCGGGGAGCTGTTTTTT.